The 19 T cell receptor beta chains reported below all come from one sample, sequenced in a study of cytomegalovirus exposure and HLA in healthy donors. Profiling relied on immunoSEQ multiplex PCR, and the TCRdb table lists in-frame clones only, not all of them. The sample lists some 170,000 clones, 84% occurring once. Material for sequencing was PBMCs. All receptors come from a man aged 25-45 years in good health and CMV-seropositive.

This clone was seen once. The V gene is TRBV14, the J gene TRBJ2-2; D ambiguous. The V and J ends lost 1 base and 5 bases respectively, with 5 bases between them. The CDR3 consists of 13 residues. Per the germline V gene, CDR1 is SGHDN and CDR2 is FVKESK. CDR3 amino acids: CASSQVRTGELFF. CDR3 sequence (DNA): TGTGCCAGCAGCCAAGTGCGGACCGGGGAGCTGTTTTTT.

The chain joins TRBV2 to TRBJ2-3, with 13 bases lining up with TRBD2. V lost 5 bases and J lost 5; bases outside the gene matches: 4. The CDR3 extends over 15 amino acids. Germline CDR1 reads SNHLY; CDR2 reads FYNNEI. The CDR3 DNA reads TGTGCCAGCAGTCGACTAGCGGGGGGATTAGATACGCAGTATTTT. Translated: CASSRLAGGLDTQYF.

The chain joins TRBV28 to TRBJ2-5; D might be TRBD2 (7 bases). The CDR3 runs 13 residues. V lost 7 bases, J lost 5 bases, and 14 bases lay in between. Looked up from germline, CDR1 is MDHEN and CDR2 is SYDVKM. DNA for the CDR3: TGTGCCAGCATCCAGGGGAGGGAGGAGACCCAGTACTTC. This encodes CASIQGREETQYF.

The J gene is TRBJ2-7, the V gene TRBV30, with a possible D match to TRBD1 (5 bases). The CDR3 length is 14 residues. CDR1 and CDR2 from the germline V gene are GTSNPN and SVGIG (reference sequence). Trimming shortened V by 0 bases and J by 4 bases, and 13 bases separated the two germline ends. CDR3 sequence (DNA): TGTGCCTGGAGTGTAGGGGCAGTCCCGTACGAGCAGTACTTC. Amino acid sequence: CAWSVGAVPYEQYF.

J is TRBJ2-1 and V is TRBV7-8; 9 nucleotides agree with TRBD2. Germline values: CDR1 SGHVS, CDR2 FQNEAQ. This CDR3 is built from 15 residues. Trimming cost V 3 bases and J 8 bases; bases outside gene matches: 8. The CDR3 region is CASSFSGRSGDEQFF. The CDR3 bases are TGTGCCAGCAGCTTTAGCGGGAGATCAGGCGATGAGCAGTTCTTC. The entire variable domain, with the rest obtained from reference TRBV7-8 and TRBJ2-1, is as follows: GAGVSQSPRYKVAKRGQDVALRCDPISGHVSLFWYQQALGQGPEFLTYFQNEAQLDKSGLPSDRFFAERPEGSVSTLKIQRTQQEDSAVYLCASSFSGRSGDEQFFGPGTRLTVL.

A note on this clone: This CDR3 is also generated by other DNA sequences in the sample. The V gene is TRBV5-6, the J gene TRBJ2-7; 8 bases are shared with TRBD2. This CDR3 spans 15 amino acids. The germline V gene has CDR1 SGHDT and CDR2 YYEEEE. With 5 bases clipped from V and 2 bases from J, the junction kept 9 bases outside the gene matches. CDR3 loop: CASRPPGGSPYEQYF. The CDR3 nucleotides are TGTGCCAGCAGGCCCCCGGGGGGGAGTCCCTACGAGCAGTACTTC.

The DNA for the CDR3 is TGTGCCAGCGGCCCATTGGCAGAAGCTTTCTTT. Translated: CASGPLAEAFF. The chain recombines TRBV28 with TRBJ1-1; no firm D call. CDR1 is MDHEN, CDR2 SYDVKM, per germline. CDR3 length equals 11 residues. Trimming removed 8 bases at V and 8 bases at J, with 12 bases between.

This clone was observed once. This chain connects TRBV5-1 to TRBJ1-1, with TRBD1 matching 7 bases. Trimming cost V 5 bases and J 1 base; bases outside gene matches: 5. Looked up from germline, CDR1 is SGHRS and CDR2 is YFSETQ. The CDR3 length is 14 residues. The CDR3 DNA follows: TGCGCCAGCAGATCTACAGGGGAGAACACTGAAGCTTTCTTT. Translating it yields CASRSTGENTEAFF.

This chain uses TRBV5-6 with TRBJ2-1; 8 nucleotides agree with TRBD1. From germline, CDR1 is SGHDT and CDR2 YYEEEE. With V trimmed by 0 bases and J by 6 bases, 2 bases remained unmatched. This CDR3 spans 14 amino acids. CDR3 loop: CASSLGQGSNEQFF. The CDR3 nucleotides read TGTGCCAGCAGCTTGGGACAGGGGAGCAATGAGCAGTTCTTC. Combining the CDR3 with reference TRBV5-6 and TRBJ2-1 gives the whole variable domain DAGVTQSPTHLIKTRGQQVTLRCSPKSGHDTVSWYQQALGQGPQFIFQYYEEEERQRGNFPDRFSGHQFPNYSSELNVNALLLGDSALYLCASSLGQGSNEQFFGPGTRLTVL.

The chain uses TRBV5-4 and TRBJ1-5; D is uncertain. The CDR3 sequence is 13 residues long. The V end lost 0 bases, the J end lost 7 bases, and 8 bases lay between the germline ends. Looked up from germline, CDR1 is SGHNT and CDR2 is YYREEE (reference sequence). The chain's CDR3 is CASSLDGEQPQHF. The CDR3 nucleotides are TGTGCCAGCAGCTTGGACGGAGAGCAGCCCCAGCATTTT.

The rearrangement uses TRBV30 and TRBJ1-5; TRBD1 agrees at 9 bases. There are 15 residues in the CDR3. V lost 3 bases, J lost 4 bases, and 7 bases stayed unmatched. Germline CDR1 and CDR2: GTSNPN and SVGIG (reference sequence). The CDR3 sequence: CAWSADRGSNQPQHF. The CDR3 DNA follows: TGTGCCTGGAGCGCGGACAGGGGAAGTAATCAGCCCCAGCATTTT. Using reference TRBV30 and TRBJ1-5 for the parts outside the CDR3, the full variable domain is SQTIHQWPATLVQPVGSPLSLECTVEGTSNPNLYWYRQAAGRGLQLLFYSVGIGQISSEVPQNLSASRPQDRQFILSSKKLLLSDSGFYLCAWSADRGSNQPQHFGDGTRLSIL.

Here the CDR3 reads CASNSGTSVFYNEQFF. In DNA, the CDR3 is TGTGCCAGCAACTCCGGGACTAGCGTTTTCTACAATGAGCAGTTCTTC. The rearrangement uses TRBV9 and TRBJ2-1; 10 bases map to TRBD2. Germline V lookup: CDR1 SGDLS, CDR2 YYNGEE. This CDR3 has 16 amino acids. The junction had 9 bases not matched to a gene; V was cut back by 6 bases and J by 3 bases.

This chain connects TRBV7-9 to TRBJ2-5; D is perhaps TRBD1 (6 bases). The germline V gene encodes CDR1 SEHNR and CDR2 FQNEAQ (reference sequence). This CDR3 region has 13 residues. Deletions cut 10 bases from V and 5 bases from J, with 17 bases between. CDR3 nucleotides: TGTGCCATCATTAAAGGCCAGGGGGAGACCCAGTACTTC. Its protein is CAIIKGQGETQYF. Based on the CDR3 plus reference TRBV7-9 and TRBJ2-5, the full variable domain is DTGVSQNPRHKITKRGQNVTFRCDPISEHNRLYWYRQTLGQGPEFLTYFQNEAQLEKSRLLSDRFSAERPKGSFSTLEIQRTEQGDSAMYLCAIIKGQGETQYFGPGTRLLVL.

This rearrangement joins TRBV5-1 to TRBJ2-5; the D gene is possibly TRBD2 (6 bases). There are 15 residues in the CDR3. Deletions cut 1 base from V and 4 bases from J, with 14 bases between. Germline-derived CDR1 and CDR2 are SGHRS and YFSETQ. CDR3 DNA: TGCGCCAGCAGCTTGACGGGCGGGAAGGGAGAGACCCAGTACTTC. Translating it yields CASSLTGGKGETQYF.

This chain joins TRBV18 and TRBJ1-1; D ambiguous. The CDR3 loop spans 13 amino acids. From germline, CDR1 is KGHSH and CDR2 LQKENI. With 3 bases removed from V and 5 bases from J, the gap between germline ends came to 10 bases. The CDR3 DNA is TGTGCCAGCTCACCTGGTACGGGGACTGAAGCTTTCTTT. Its translation: CASSPGTGTEAFF.

This sequence joins TRBV28 and TRBJ2-7; maybe TRBD2 (6 bases). The V gene's germline CDR1 is MDHEN and CDR2 SYDVKM. The CDR3 contains 12 residues. Trimming stripped 2 bases from V and 6 bases from J, with 8 bases between. The CDR3 DNA follows: TGTGCCAGCAGTTTAACGCGGGGCGAGCAGTACTTC. Its translation is CASSLTRGEQYF.

The chain joins TRBV28 to TRBJ1-4; TRBD1 matches 9 bases. V gave up 6 bases and J gave up 11 bases; unmatched junction bases: 13. CDR3 length: 15 amino acids. Germline CDR1 MDHEN, CDR2 SYDVKM. CDR3 in amino acids: CASSRTGVGEGKLFF. CDR3 in DNA: TGTGCCAGCAGCCGGACAGGGGTAGGGGAGGGGAAACTGTTTTTT.

V and J are TRBV7-3 and TRBJ1-1, with TRBD1 matching over 9 bases. V dropped 1 base and J dropped 0; count of bases not matched to a gene: 9. This CDR3 region has 18 residues. Germline V gene sequence: CDR1 SGHTA, CDR2 FQGTGA. CDR3 nucleotide sequence: TGTGCCAGCAGCTTAAGGGGCGGGACAGGGCTATTGAACACTGAAGCTTTCTTT. This codes for CASSLRGGTGLLNTEAFF.

This sequence joins TRBV6-5 and TRBJ2-7; 10 bases are shared with TRBD1. There are 14 residues in the CDR3. Germline lookup yields CDR1 MNHEY and CDR2 SVGAGI. The V and J ends lost 6 bases and 5 bases, in that order; junction bases with no gene match: 7. The CDR3 region has the DNA TGTGCCAGCAGACCCAGGGACAGGGGCGACGAGCAGTACTTC. This translates into CASRPRDRGDEQYF.